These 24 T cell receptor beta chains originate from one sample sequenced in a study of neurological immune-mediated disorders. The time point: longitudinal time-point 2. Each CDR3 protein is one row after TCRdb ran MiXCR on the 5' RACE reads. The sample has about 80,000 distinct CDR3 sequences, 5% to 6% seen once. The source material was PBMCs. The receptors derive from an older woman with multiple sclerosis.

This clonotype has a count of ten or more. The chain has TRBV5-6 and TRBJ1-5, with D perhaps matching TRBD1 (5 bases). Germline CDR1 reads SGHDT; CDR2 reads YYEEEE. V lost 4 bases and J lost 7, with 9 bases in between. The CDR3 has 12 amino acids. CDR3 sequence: CASSPWGQPQHF. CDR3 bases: TGTGCCAGCAGCCCGTGGGGGCAGCCCCAGCATTTT. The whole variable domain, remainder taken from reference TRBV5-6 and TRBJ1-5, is DAGVTQSPTHLIKTRGQQVTLRCSPKSGHDTVSWYQQALGQGPQFIFQYYEEEERQRGNFPDRFSGHQFPNYSSELNVNALLLGDSALYLCASSPWGQPQHFGDGTRLSIL.

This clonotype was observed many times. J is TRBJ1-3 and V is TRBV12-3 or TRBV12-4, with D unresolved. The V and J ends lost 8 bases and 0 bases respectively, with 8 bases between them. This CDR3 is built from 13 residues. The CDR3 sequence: CASDKNSGNTIYF. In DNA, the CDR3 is TGTGCCAGCGACAAAAACTCTGGAAACACCATATATTTT.

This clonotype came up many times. The CDR3 protein is CASSPETGMGVKTEAFF. The CDR3 DNA reads as TGTGCCAGCTCACCAGAGACAGGGATGGGGGTAAAGACTGAAGCTTTCTTT. This chain uses TRBV18 with TRBJ1-1; the match to TRBD1 covers 7 bases. The CDR3 consists of 17 residues. The V gene end was trimmed by 2 bases and the J gene end by 5 bases; junction bases not matched to a gene: 14. Germline CDR1 KGHSH, CDR2 LQKENI. Supplemented by reference TRBV18 and TRBJ1-1, the full variable domain reads NAGVMQNPRHLVRRRGQEARLRCSPMKGHSHVYWYRQLPEEGLKFMVYLQKENIIDESGMPKERFSAEFPKEGPSILRIQQVVRGDSAAYFCASSPETGMGVKTEAFFGQGTRLTVV.

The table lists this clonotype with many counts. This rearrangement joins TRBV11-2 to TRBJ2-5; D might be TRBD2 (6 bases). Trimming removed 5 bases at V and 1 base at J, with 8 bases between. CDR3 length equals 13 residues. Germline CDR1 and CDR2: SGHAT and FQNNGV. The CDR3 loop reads CASSLGLQETQYF. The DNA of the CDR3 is TGTGCCAGCAGCCTGGGACTCCAAGAGACCCAGTACTTC.

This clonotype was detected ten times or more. The chain's CDR3 is CSARMHGGAGSGELFF. CDR3 coding DNA: TGCAGTGCGCGGATGCACGGGGGGGCCGGGTCCGGGGAGCTGTTTTTT. This chain connects TRBV20-1 to TRBJ2-2, with TRBD2 identical over 8 bases. This CDR3 is built from 16 residues. Germline V gives CDR1 DFQATT, CDR2 SNEGSKA (reference sequence). V dropped 6 bases and J dropped 6; count of bases not matched to a gene: 15.

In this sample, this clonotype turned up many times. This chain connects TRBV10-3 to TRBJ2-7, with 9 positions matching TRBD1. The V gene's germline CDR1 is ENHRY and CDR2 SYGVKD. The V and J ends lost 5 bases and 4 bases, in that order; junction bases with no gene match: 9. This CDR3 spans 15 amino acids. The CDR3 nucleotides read TGTGCCATCAGTCCACCGGGACAGGGTCCGTACGAGCAGTACTTC. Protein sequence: CAISPPGQGPYEQYF.

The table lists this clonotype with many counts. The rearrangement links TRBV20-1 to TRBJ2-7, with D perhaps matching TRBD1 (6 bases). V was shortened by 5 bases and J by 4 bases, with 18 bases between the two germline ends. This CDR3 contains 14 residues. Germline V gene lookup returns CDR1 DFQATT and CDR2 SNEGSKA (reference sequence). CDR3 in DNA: TGCAGTGCTGACCCTCTTGACAGGTCATACGAGCAGTACTTC. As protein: CSADPLDRSYEQYF.

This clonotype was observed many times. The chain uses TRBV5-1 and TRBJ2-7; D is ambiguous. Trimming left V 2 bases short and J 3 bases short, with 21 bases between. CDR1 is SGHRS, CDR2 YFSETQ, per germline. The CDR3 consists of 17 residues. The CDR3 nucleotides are TGCGCCAGCAGCTTTGGCTCCGGGCAGCTACTCATCTACGAGCAGTACTTC. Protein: CASSFGSGQLLIYEQYF. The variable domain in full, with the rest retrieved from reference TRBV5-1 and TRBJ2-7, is KAGVTQTPRYLIKTRGQQVTLSCSPISGHRSVSWYQQTPGQGLQFLFEYFSETQRNKGNFPGRFSGRQFSNSRSEMNVSTLELGDSALYLCASSFGSGQLLIYEQYFGPGTRLTVT.

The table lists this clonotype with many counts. The CDR3 sequence is CSVEMGRVETQYF. The CDR3 DNA reads TGCAGCGTTGAAATGGGGAGAGTGGAGACCCAGTACTTC. The chain recombines TRBV29-1 with TRBJ2-5; D is perhaps TRBD2 (5 bases). Germline CDR1 reads SQVTM; CDR2 reads ANQGSEA. Trimming cost V 2 bases and J 5 bases, with 12 bases left between them. The CDR3 loop spans 13 amino acids.

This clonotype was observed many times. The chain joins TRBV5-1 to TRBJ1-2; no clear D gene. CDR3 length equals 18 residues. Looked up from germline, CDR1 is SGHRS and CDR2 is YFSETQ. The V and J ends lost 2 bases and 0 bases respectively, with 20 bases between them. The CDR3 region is CASSFRHPARRSNYGYTF. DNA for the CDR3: TGCGCCAGCAGCTTTCGCCATCCAGCCCGGAGATCTAACTATGGCTACACCTTC.

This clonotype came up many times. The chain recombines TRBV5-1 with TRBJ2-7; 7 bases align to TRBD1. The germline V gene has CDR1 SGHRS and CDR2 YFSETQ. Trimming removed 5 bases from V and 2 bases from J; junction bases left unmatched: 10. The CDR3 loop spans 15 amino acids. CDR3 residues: CASRRTGAGTYEQYF. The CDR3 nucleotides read TGCGCCAGCAGACGAACAGGGGCTGGGACCTACGAGCAGTACTTC.

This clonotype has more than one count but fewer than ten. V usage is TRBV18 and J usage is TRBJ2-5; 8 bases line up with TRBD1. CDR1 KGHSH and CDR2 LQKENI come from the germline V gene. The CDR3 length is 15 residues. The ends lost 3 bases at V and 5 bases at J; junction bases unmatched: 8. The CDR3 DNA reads TGTGCCAGCTCACCGGGACAGGCCGGGGTGGAGACCCAGTACTTC. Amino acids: CASSPGQAGVETQYF.

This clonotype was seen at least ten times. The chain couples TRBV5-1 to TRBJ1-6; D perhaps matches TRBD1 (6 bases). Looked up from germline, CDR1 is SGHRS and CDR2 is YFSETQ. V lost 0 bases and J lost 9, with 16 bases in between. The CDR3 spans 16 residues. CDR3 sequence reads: CASSLAGIGRGSPLHF. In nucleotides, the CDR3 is TGCGCCAGCAGCTTGGCCGGGATTGGCAGGGGTTCACCCCTCCACTTT. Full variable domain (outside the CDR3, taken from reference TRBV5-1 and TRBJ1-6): KAGVTQTPRYLIKTRGQQVTLSCSPISGHRSVSWYQQTPGQGLQFLFEYFSETQRNKGNFPGRFSGRQFSNSRSEMNVSTLELGDSALYLCASSLAGIGRGSPLHFGNGTRLTVT.

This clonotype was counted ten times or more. The CDR3 here is CASSPSGGGTGELFF. The DNA for the CDR3 is TGTGCCAGCAGTCCTTCGGGGGGGGGCACCGGGGAGCTGTTTTTT. This chain uses TRBV12-3 or TRBV12-4 with TRBJ2-2, with 8 bases identical to TRBD2. The CDR3 is 15 residues long. Losses at the gene ends were 5 bases for V and 4 bases for J; bases not matched to a gene: 6.

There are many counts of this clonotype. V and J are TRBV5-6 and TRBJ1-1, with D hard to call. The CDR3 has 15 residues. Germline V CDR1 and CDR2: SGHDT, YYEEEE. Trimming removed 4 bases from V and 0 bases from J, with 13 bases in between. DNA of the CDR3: TGTGCCAGCAGCCCGGGCGGGGTTATGAACACTGAAGCTTTCTTT. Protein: CASSPGGVMNTEAFF.

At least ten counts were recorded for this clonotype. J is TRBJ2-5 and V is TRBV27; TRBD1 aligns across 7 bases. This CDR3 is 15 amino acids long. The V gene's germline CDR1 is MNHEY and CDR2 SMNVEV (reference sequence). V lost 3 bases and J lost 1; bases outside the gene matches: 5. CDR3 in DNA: TGTGCCAGCAGTTTGGGCCGACAGGGCCAAGAGACCCAGTACTTC. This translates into CASSLGRQGQETQYF.

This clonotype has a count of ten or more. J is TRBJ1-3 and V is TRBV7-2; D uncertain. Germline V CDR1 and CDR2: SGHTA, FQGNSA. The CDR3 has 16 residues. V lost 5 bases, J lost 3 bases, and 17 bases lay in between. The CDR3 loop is CASSPGRLEFGNTIYF. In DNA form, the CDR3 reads TGTGCCAGCAGCCCGGGCCGACTGGAGTTTGGAAACACCATATATTTT.

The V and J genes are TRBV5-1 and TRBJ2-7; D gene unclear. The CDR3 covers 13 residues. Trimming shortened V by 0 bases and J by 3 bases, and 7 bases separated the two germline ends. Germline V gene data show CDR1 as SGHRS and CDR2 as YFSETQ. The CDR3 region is CASSLVDNYEQYF. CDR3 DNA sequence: TGCGCCAGCAGCTTGGTCGACAACTACGAGCAGTACTTC.

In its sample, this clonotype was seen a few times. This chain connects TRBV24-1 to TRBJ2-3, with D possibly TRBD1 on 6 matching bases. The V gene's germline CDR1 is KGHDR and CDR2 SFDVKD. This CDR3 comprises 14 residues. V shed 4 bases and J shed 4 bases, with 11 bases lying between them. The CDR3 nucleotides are TGTGCCACCAGTGACGACAGGCACCCAGATACGCAGTATTTT. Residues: CATSDDRHPDTQYF.

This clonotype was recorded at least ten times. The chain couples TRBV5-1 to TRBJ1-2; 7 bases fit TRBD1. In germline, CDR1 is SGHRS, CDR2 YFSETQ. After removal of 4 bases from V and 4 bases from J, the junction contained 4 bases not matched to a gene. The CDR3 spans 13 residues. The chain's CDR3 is CASSRDSFYGYTF. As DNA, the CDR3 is TGCGCCAGCAGCCGGGACAGCTTCTATGGCTACACCTTC.

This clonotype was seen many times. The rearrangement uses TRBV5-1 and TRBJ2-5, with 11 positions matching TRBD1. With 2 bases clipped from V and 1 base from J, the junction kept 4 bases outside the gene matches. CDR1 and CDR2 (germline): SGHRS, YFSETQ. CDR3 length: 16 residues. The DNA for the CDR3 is TGCGCCAGCAGCTTACTCGGGACAGGGGGCCAAGAGACCCAGTACTTC. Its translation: CASSLLGTGGQETQYF.

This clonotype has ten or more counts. The CDR3 DNA reads as TGTGCCATCAGTGAGTCCACAGATACGCAGTATTTT. Amino acids: CAISESTDTQYF. The J gene is TRBJ2-3, the V gene TRBV10-3; D not certain. V was pared by 0 bases and J by 2 bases, with 0 bases between. CDR1 is ENHRY, CDR2 SYGVKD, per germline. The CDR3 extends over 12 amino acids.

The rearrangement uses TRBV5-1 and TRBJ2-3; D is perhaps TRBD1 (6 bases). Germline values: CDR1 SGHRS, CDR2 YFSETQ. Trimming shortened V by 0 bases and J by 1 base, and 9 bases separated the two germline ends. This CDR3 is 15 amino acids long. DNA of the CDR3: TGCGCCAGCAGCTTGGTGGGGGCCGGCACAGATACGCAGTATTTT. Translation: CASSLVGAGTDTQYF.

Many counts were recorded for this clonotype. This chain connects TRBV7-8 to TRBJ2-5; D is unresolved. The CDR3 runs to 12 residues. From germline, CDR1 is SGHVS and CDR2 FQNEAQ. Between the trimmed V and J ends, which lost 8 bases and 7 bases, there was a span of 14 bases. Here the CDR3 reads CASRPRSRTQYF. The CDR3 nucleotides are TGTGCCAGCCGACCCAGGTCTCGGACCCAGTACTTC.